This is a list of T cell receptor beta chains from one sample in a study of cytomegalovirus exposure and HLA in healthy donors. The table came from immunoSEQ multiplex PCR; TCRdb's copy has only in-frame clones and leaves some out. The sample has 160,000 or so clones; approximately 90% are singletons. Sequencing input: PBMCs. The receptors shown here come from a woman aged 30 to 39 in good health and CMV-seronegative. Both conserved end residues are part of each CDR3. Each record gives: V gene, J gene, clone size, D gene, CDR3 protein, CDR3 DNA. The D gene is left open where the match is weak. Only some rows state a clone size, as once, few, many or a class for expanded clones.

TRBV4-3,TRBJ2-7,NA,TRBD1,CASSQGRDREGYEQYF,TGCGCCAGCAGCCAGGGCCGGGACAGGGAAGGCTACGAGCAGTACTTC
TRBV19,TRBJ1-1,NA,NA,CASSIPPRGTEAFF,TGTGCCAGTAGTATCCCCCCTCGGGGCACTGAAGCTTTCTTT
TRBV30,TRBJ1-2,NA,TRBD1,CAWSYTTGALGYTF,TGTGCCTGGAGTTACACTACAGGGGCGCTGGGCTACACCTTC
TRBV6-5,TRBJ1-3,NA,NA,CASSYTAGAGNTIYF,TGTGCCAGCAGTTACACAGCAGGGGCAGGAAACACCATATATTTT
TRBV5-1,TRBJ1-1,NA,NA,CASSLDLFRGWAFF,TGCGCCAGCAGCTTGGACCTTTTTCGGGGATGGGCTTTCTTT
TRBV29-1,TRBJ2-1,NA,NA,CSVRVQTSSYNEQFF,TGCAGCGTCCGGGTTCAGACGAGCTCCTACAATGAGCAGTTCTTC
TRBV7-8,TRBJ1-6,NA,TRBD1,CASSLGQGAYNSPLHF,TGTGCCAGCAGCCTTGGACAGGGGGCATATAATTCACCCCTCCACTTT
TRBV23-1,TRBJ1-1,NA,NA,CASSQQDGNEAFF,TGCGCCAGCAGTCAACAGGACGGGAATGAAGCTTTCTTT
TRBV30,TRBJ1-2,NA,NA,CAWKAGSNYGYTF,TGTGCCTGGAAGGCAGGTTCCAACTATGGCTACACCTTC
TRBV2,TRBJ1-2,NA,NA,CASSVDSNYGYTF,TGTGCCAGCAGTGTGGACAGCAACTATGGCTACACCTTC
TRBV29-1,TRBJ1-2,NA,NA,CSVSGANYGYTF,TGCAGCGTTTCTGGAGCTAACTATGGCTACACCTTC
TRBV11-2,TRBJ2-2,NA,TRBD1,CASSLWGQGHTGELFF,TGTGCCAGCAGCTTGTGGGGACAGGGGCACACCGGGGAGCTGTTTTTT
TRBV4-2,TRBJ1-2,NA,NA,CASSQDNSIPNYGYTF,TGTGCCAGCAGCCAAGATAACAGTATTCCCAACTATGGCTACACCTTC
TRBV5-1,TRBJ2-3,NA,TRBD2,CASSLEVGGAIDTQYF,TGCGCCAGCAGCTTGGAGGTCGGGGGGGCCATAGATACGCAGTATTTT
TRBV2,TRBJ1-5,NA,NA,CASRWGGNNQPQHF,TGTGCCAGCAGGTGGGGGGGGAACAATCAGCCCCAGCATTTT
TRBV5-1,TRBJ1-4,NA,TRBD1,CASSSKGDRGRGSEKLFF,TGCGCCAGCAGCTCGAAGGGGGACAGGGGGCGCGGGAGTGAAAAACTGTTTTTT
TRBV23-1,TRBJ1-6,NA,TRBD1,CASSQYRKQAGGLAPLHF,TGCGCCAGCAGTCAATACCGAAAACAGGCAGGGGGGCTCGCACCCCTCCACTTT
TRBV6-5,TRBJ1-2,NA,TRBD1,CASSYSGGQGNYGYTF,TGTGCCAGCAGTTACTCGGGGGGACAGGGTAACTATGGCTACACCTTC
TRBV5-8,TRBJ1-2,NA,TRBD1,CASSSDRVTYGYTF,TGTGCCAGCAGCTCTGACAGGGTTACTTATGGCTACACCTTC
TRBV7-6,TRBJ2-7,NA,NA,CASSAGLLYEQYF,TGTGCCAGCAGCGCTGGACTATTGTACGAGCAGTACTTC
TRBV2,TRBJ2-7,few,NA,CATSGTPYEQYF,TGTGCCACCTCGGGGACACCCTACGAGCAGTACTTC
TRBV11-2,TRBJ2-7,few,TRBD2,CASSLDIPRGGGEQYF,TGTGCCAGCAGCTTAGATATTCCGCGGGGGGGCGGCGAGCAGTACTTC
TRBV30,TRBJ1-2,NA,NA,CASKGADHLYGYTF,TGTGCCTCAAAAGGGGCAGACCATCTCTATGGCTACACCTTC
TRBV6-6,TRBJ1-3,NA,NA,CASRSGQTKSGNTIYF,TGTGCCAGCAGGTCTGGACAGACAAAATCTGGAAACACCATATATTTT
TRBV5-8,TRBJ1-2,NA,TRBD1,CASSLGLRQGYGYTF,TGTGCCAGCAGCTTGGGACTAAGACAGGGGTATGGCTACACCTTC
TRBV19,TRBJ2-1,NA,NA,CASSMVGGNEQFF,TGTGCCAGTAGTATGGTGGGGGGCAATGAGCAGTTCTTC
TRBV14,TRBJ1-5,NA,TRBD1,CASSQESTGGTGKRSDQPQHF,TGTGCCAGCAGCCAAGAGTCTACCGGCGGGACAGGGAAGAGAAGCGATCAGCCCCAGCATTTT
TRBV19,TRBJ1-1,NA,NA,CASSTSTRGNTEAFF,TGTGCCAGTAGTACCTCGACTAGGGGTAACACTGAAGCTTTCTTT
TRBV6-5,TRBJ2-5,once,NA,CASRREHARETQYF,TGTGCCAGCAGGCGCGAGCACGCCCGGGAGACCCAGTACTTC
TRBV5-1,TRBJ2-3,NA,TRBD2,CASSGGLARTDTQYF,TGCGCCAGCAGCGGGGGACTAGCTCGGACAGATACGCAGTATTTT
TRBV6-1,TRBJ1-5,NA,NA,CASRFEFQPQHF,TGTGCCAGCAGATTTGAGTTTCAGCCCCAGCATTTT
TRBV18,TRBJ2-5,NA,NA,CASSPPVQGTQYF,TGTGCCAGCTCACCACCTGTTCAGGGGACCCAGTACTTC